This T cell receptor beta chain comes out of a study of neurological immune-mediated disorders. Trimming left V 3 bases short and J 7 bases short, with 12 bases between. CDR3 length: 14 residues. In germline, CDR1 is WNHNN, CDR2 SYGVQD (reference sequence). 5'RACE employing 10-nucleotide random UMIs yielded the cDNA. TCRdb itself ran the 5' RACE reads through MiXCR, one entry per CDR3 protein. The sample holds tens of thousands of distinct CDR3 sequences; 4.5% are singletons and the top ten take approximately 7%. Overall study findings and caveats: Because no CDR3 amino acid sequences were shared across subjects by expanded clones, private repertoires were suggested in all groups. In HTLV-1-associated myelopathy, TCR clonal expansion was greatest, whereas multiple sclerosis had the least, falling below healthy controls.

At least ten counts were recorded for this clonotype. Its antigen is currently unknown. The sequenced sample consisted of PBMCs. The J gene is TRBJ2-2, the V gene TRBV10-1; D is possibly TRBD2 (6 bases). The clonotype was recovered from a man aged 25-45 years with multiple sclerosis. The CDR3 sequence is CASSDPQGGGELFF. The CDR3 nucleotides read TGCGCCAGCAGTGATCCCCAGGGAGGCGGGGAGCTGTTTTTT.